This is a list of T cell receptor beta chains from one sample in a study of blood T cells in healthy people across ages. MiXCR was run by TCRdb on the 5' RACE reads, yielding one entry per CDR3 protein. The sample has just under 900,000 distinct CDR3 sequences; 25% to 30% are singletons. The sample taken for sequencing was blood. Receptor source: a woman of 80 years or more in good health. Each CDR3 is given without its conserved first and last residue.

j_call v_call cdr3_aa
TRBJ2-5 TRBV27 ASSSTNRAETQY
TRBJ1-6 TRBV7-2 ASSLGQWENSPLH
TRBJ2-1 TRBV7-2 ASSLAPGWEQF
TRBJ2-2 TRBV5-1 AGSPGQGIYTGELF
TRBJ2-7 TRBV6-1 ASSKAGVLSYEQY
TRBJ2-1 TRBV7-2 ASSRNFYNEQF
TRBJ2-4 TRBV5-1 ASSPAETGGNIQY
TRBJ2-7 TRBV5-5 ASSLGTSGALYEQY
TRBJ1-4 TRBV6-1 ASSLRTGQGEKLF
TRBJ2-1 TRBV12-3/TRBV12-4 ASSDIGSREF
TRBJ1-5 TRBV11-2 ASSLAPGQYSDQPQH
TRBJ1-2 TRBV20-1 SAWRRTGEQDYT